Below, 10 T cell receptor beta chains from the same sample are listed, as sequenced in a study of T cell changes during pregnancy in multiple sclerosis. TCRdb's copy holds only in-frame clones and misses some; the assay was immunoSEQ multiplex PCR. Counted here are approximately 43,000 clones, almost 95% occurring once; the ten biggest clones make up 7.5% to 10%. The source was CD8+ T cells from peripheral blood mononuclear cells, collected in the third trimester of pregnancy. All receptors come from a female donor with multiple sclerosis, enrolled in a pregnancy study.

This clone came up once. Mismatch with germline at one junction end may stem from a read error. This chain uses TRBV29-1 with TRBJ2-1; TRBD2 agrees at 14 bases. The CDR3 is 14 residues long. CDR1 is SQVTM and CDR2 is ANQGSEA in the germline V gene. This chain's CDR3 is CSARLAGGPNGQFF. The DNA of the CDR3 is TGCAGCGCGCGACTAGCGGGAGGGCCGAATGGGCAGTTCTTC.

This clone was seen a single time. The V gene is TRBV27, the J gene TRBJ2-2, with D perhaps TRBD2 (6 bases). V lost 6 bases and J 0 bases, leaving 11 bases between the germline ends. Germline-derived CDR1 and CDR2 are MNHEY and SMNVEV (reference sequence). This CDR3 has 15 amino acids. CDR3 sequence (DNA): TGTGCCAGCAGGCGGGAAAGAACGAACACCGGGGAGCTGTTTTTT. This translates into CASRRERTNTGELFF.

The V call is TRBV30, the J call TRBJ1-2; D unclear. The CDR3 covers 15 residues. CDR1 is GTSNPN, CDR2 SVGIG, per germline (reference sequence). The V and J ends lost 1 base and 3 bases respectively, with 15 bases between them. As DNA, the CDR3 is TGTGCCTGGAGTGACCCCCGGGGATCGGACTATGGCTACACCTTC. The encoded protein is CAWSDPRGSDYGYTF.

The CDR3 bases are TGTGCCAGCAGCTATCCGGGCGGCCTAGCGAGTGAGCAGTTCTTC. It specifies CASSYPGGLASEQFF. This chain connects TRBV7-8 to TRBJ2-1; D may be TRBD2 (6 bases). Trimming left V 4 bases short and J 9 bases short, with 19 bases between. The germline V gene has CDR1 SGHVS and CDR2 FQNEAQ. The CDR3 covers 15 residues.

This clone was seen only a few times. The rearrangement uses TRBV6-1 and TRBJ1-5; 7 bases are shared with TRBD1. V lost 3 bases and J lost 4; bases outside the gene matches: 9. This CDR3 is 16 amino acids long. Germline-derived CDR1 and CDR2 are MNHNS and SASEGT. The CDR3 loop reads CASSDFLQGGNQPQHF. The DNA of the CDR3 is TGTGCCAGCAGTGATTTTTTGCAGGGGGGTAATCAGCCCCAGCATTTT.

V gene TRBV6-1 combines with J gene TRBJ2-7; 7 bases map to TRBD2. The V and J ends lost 0 bases and 3 bases, in that order; junction bases with no gene match: 5. This CDR3 has 15 amino acids. Germline CDR1 reads MNHNS; CDR2 reads SASEGT. The CDR3 region is CASSEAWGGDYEQYF. In nucleotides, the CDR3 is TGTGCCAGCAGTGAAGCGTGGGGAGGGGACTACGAGCAGTACTTC.

The CDR3 nucleotides are TGCAGCGTAGCGGGTGACACCGGGGAGCTGTTTTTT. Protein sequence: CSVAGDTGELFF. The V gene is TRBV29-1, the J gene TRBJ2-2; weak D call: TRBD2 (6 bases). The germline CDR1 and CDR2 sequences are SQVTM and ANQGSEA. The CDR3 has 12 residues. The germline V and J ends were trimmed by 6 bases and 3 bases, with 8 bases remaining between them.

This sequence joins TRBV25-1 and TRBJ2-3; 9 positions agree with TRBD2. This CDR3 is 18 amino acids long. V was pared by 6 bases and J by 4 bases, with 17 bases of the junction left unmatched. Germline values: CDR1 MGHDK, CDR2 SYGVNS. The CDR3 protein is CASRPTGGGGRAPDTQYF. CDR3 coding DNA: TGTGCCAGCAGACCAACCGGCGGCGGCGGGAGGGCCCCAGATACGCAGTATTTT.

The chain recombines TRBV7-9 with TRBJ1-5, with TRBD1 matching over 9 bases. The V gene's germline CDR1 is SEHNR and CDR2 FQNEAQ (reference sequence). This CDR3 has 15 amino acids. Trimming at V came to 4 bases and at J to 3 bases, leaving 4 bases not matched to a gene. The DNA of the CDR3 is TGTGCCAGCAGCTCTAGGGACAGGGTCAATCAGCCCCAGCATTTT. Translation gives CASSSRDRVNQPQHF.

The chain links TRBV4-1 to TRBJ2-3, with 7 positions matching TRBD1. Trimming at V came to 6 bases and at J to 2 bases, leaving 8 bases not matched to a gene. Per the germline V gene, CDR1 is MGHRA and CDR2 is YSYEKL. The CDR3 loop spans 15 amino acids. The CDR3 loop reads CASRHDRALTDTQYF. CDR3 sequence (DNA): TGCGCCAGCAGGCACGACAGGGCCCTCACAGATACGCAGTATTTT.